This is a list of T cell receptor beta chains from one sample in a study of blood T cell repertoires in COVID-19. TCRdb keeps only in-frame clones here, not all; method: immunoSEQ multiplex PCR. The sample lists 50,000 or so clones; 90% to 95% were seen once. Sequenced input: peripheral blood. The origin of the receptors is a woman of 80 years or more with acute or convalescent COVID-19. Both conserved end residues are part of each CDR3. A D gene is named only where the DNA matches it firmly. Not every row has a clone size; where given, it reads once, few, many or a size class.

v_call	j_call	clone_size	d_call	cdr3_nt	cdr3_aa
TRBV10-3	TRBJ2-7	-	TRBD1	TGTGCCATTGGGCCCGGGACAGCAAGCTCCTACGAGCAGTACTTC	CAIGPGTASSYEQYF
TRBV5-1	TRBJ1-2	-	TRBD1	TGCGCCAGCACCTCCCAACAGGGGGCAGAGGCCCGAACGTCTGATCGCTACACCTTC	CASTSQQGAEARTSDRYTF
TRBV4-3	TRBJ2-1	-	TRBD2	TGCGCCAGCAGCCAAGACCGCCGCACTAGCGGTGCGATTGAGCAGTTCTTC	CASSQDRRTSGAIEQFF
TRBV4-3	TRBJ2-1	-	TRBD2	TGCGCCAGCAGCCAAGATACGGGAGGGTCATACAATGAGCAGTTCTTC	CASSQDTGGSYNEQFF
TRBV28	TRBJ1-5	-	-	TGTGCCAGCCGAGGGCTAAATCAGCCCCAGCATTTT	CASRGLNQPQHF
TRBV10-3	TRBJ2-3	-	TRBD2	TGTGCCACCAGAACGGGAGGGCACACAGATACGCAGTATTTT	CATRTGGHTDTQYF
TRBV2	TRBJ1-1	-	-	TGTGCCAGCGTTCTACAGCTCATGAACACTGAAGCTTTCTTT	CASVLQLMNTEAFF
TRBV6-2/TRBV6-3	TRBJ2-3	-	TRBD2	TGTGCCAGCAGTTACAAGGAATCAGGACTAGCGGGGAGCACAGATACGCAGTATTTT	CASSYKESGLAGSTDTQYF
TRBV6-5	TRBJ2-1	-	TRBD1	TGTGCCAGCAACCCTTCCGGGACAGGGGTTAGCGAGCAGTTCTTC	CASNPSGTGVSEQFF
TRBV7-9	TRBJ2-7	-	TRBD2	TGTGCCAGCAGCTTAGCGCCCAGCGGGAGGGCCCACTACGAGCAGTACTTC	CASSLAPSGRAHYEQYF
TRBV19	TRBJ2-1	-	TRBD2	TGTGCCAGTAGGGATAGCGGGAGGTGGAGCTCCTACAATGAGCAGTTCTTC	CASRDSGRWSSYNEQFF
TRBV7-8	TRBJ1-2	-	-	TGTGCCAGCAGCTTAACAGGGCAATTAGGCTACACCTTC	CASSLTGQLGYTF
TRBV5-1	TRBJ2-2	-	-	TGCGCCAGCAGCTTGGGACAGGCGGCTGGCGGGGAGCTGTTTTTT	CASSLGQAAGGELFF
TRBV5-6	TRBJ2-3	-	TRBD1	TGTGCCAGCAGCATGCCAGGGGGCGGCAGCACAGATACGCAGTATTTT	CASSMPGGGSTDTQYF
TRBV28	TRBJ1-4	-	-	TGTGCCAGCAGTGATACTAAAGGGGCTAATGAAAAACTGTTTTTT	CASSDTKGANEKLFF
TRBV30	TRBJ2-1	-	-	TGTGCCTGGAGTCCAGGACTATCTGGGTGGTTCTTC	CAWSPGLSGWFF
TRBV9	TRBJ2-2	-	-	TGTGCCAGCAGCGTAGGCAGGGGGAACACCGGGGAGCTGTTTTTT	CASSVGRGNTGELFF
TRBV3-1/TRBV3-2	TRBJ2-5	-	-	TGTGCCAGCACCCTGATCGGAGGATTAGAGACCCAGTACTTC	CASTLIGGLETQYF
TRBV4-3	TRBJ2-3	once	TRBD2	TGCGCCAGCAGCCAAACTAGCGGGAGCACAGATACGCAGTATTTT	CASSQTSGSTDTQYF
TRBV7-9	TRBJ2-7	-	-	TGTGCCAGCAGCCTCCAGGGTGACGAGCAGTACTTC	CASSLQGDEQYF
TRBV6-6	TRBJ1-1	-	TRBD1	TGTGCCAGCGCGGGACAGGGGGCCAGCACTGAAGCTTTCTTT	CASAGQGASTEAFF
TRBV10-3	TRBJ1-1	-	-	TGTGCCATCAGTGAGTCTTTGGGGCAGGCGAACACTGAAGCTTTCTTT	CAISESLGQANTEAFF
TRBV3-1/TRBV3-2	TRBJ2-7	-	-	TGTGCCAGCAGCCATACACGGGTCCCCTACGAGCAGTACTTC	CASSHTRVPYEQYF
TRBV2	TRBJ2-2	-	-	TGTGCCAGCAGTGATTCTAGCCTCACCGGGGAGCTGTTTTTT	CASSDSSLTGELFF
TRBV2	TRBJ2-2	-	-	TGTGCCAGCAGGTCCCAGAACACCGGGGAGCTGTTTTTT	CASRSQNTGELFF
TRBV9	TRBJ2-7	-	TRBD2	TGTGCCAGCAGCGTATCAGCGGGAGGTTACGAGCAGTACTTC	CASSVSAGGYEQYF
TRBV2	TRBJ1-2	-	TRBD1	TGTGCCAGCAGTGAAACTAACCCGGGACAGGGGGGTAGCGGCTACACCTTC	CASSETNPGQGGSGYTF
TRBV25-1	TRBJ1-2	few	-	TGTGCCAGCATCGGGGGGGCATCCTATGGCTACACCTTC	CASIGGASYGYTF
TRBV7-9	TRBJ2-1	-	TRBD2	TGTGCCAGCAGCTTAGGGGGGAGGGGCCCCAATGAGCAGTTCTTC	CASSLGGRGPNEQFF
TRBV4-1	TRBJ1-2	-	-	TGCGCCAGCAGCCCCCCTGATCCAGGCTCATCTCTTAGTGGCTACACCTTC	CASSPPDPGSSLSGYTF
TRBV7-3	TRBJ2-1	few	-	TGTGCCAGCAGCTTATTTGGAGGTGGCTCGTTCGATGAGCAGTTCTTC	CASSLFGGGSFDEQFF